This TCR beta chain was observed in a study of identical twins. The CDR3 is made up of 12 amino acids. V lost 5 bases, J lost 5 bases, and 10 bases lay in between. One entry per CDR3 protein results from TCRdb running MiXCR on the 5' RACE reads. Counted here are 500,000 or so distinct CDR3 sequences, about 20% occurring once; the ten biggest clones make up around 0.9%. These data were also filed under a second study, of T cells expressing NK-cell markers.

V is TRBV12-3 or TRBV12-4 and J is TRBJ2-7; D gene uncertain. The material sequenced was CD4+ T cells sorted from blood. This TCR derives from a woman aged 18-29 years in good health. This CDR3 reads CASSTTWNEQYF. CDR3 nucleotides: TGTGCCAGCAGTACCACCTGGAACGAGCAGTACTTC.